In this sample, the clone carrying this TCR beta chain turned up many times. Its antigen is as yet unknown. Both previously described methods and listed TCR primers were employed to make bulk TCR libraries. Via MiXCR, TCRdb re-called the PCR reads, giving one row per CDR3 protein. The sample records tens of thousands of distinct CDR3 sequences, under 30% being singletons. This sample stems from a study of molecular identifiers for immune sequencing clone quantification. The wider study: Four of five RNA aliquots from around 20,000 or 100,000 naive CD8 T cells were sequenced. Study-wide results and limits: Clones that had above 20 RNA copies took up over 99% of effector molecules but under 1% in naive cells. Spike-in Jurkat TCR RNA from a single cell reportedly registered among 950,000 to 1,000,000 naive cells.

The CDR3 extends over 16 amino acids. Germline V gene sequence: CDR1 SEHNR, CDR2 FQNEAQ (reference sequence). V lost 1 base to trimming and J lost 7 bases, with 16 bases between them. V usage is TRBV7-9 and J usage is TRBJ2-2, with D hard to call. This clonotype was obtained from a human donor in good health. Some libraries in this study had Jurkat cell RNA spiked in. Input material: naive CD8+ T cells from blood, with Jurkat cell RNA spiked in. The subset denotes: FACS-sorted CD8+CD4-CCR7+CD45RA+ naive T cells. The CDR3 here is CASSLDIGDGGGELFF. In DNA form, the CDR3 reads TGTGCCAGCAGCTTAGATATCGGAGACGGCGGCGGGGAGCTGTTTTTT.